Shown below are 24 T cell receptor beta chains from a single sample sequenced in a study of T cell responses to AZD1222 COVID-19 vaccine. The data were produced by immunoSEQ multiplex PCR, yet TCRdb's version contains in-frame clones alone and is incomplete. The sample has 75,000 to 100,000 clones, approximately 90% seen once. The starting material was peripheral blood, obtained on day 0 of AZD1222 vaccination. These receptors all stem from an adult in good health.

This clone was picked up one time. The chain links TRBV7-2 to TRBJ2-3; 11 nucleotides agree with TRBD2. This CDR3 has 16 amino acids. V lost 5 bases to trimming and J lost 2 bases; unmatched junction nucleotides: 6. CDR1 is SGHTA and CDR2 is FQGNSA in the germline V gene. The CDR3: CASSTRLAGTTDTQYF. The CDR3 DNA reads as TGTGCCAGCAGCACCAGACTAGCGGGGACCACAGATACGCAGTATTTT.

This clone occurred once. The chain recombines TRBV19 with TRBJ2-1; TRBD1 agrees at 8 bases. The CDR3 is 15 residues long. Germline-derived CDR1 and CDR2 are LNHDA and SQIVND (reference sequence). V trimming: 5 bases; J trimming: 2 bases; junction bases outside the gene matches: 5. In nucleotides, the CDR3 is TGTGCCAGTAGTTTACAGGGGGGTCCCTACAATGAGCAGTTCTTC. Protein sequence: CASSLQGGPYNEQFF.

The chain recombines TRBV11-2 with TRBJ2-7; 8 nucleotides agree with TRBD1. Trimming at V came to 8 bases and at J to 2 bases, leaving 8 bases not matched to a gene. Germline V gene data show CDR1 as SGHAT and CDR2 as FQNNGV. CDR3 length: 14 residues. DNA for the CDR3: TGTGCCAGCGGCGCCGGGACAGGACCCTACGAGCAGTACTTC. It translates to CASGAGTGPYEQYF.

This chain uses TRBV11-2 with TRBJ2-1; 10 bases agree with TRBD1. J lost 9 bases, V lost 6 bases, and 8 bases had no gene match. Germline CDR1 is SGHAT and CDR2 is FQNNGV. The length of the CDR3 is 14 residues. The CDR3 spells CASSRDRGNSEQFF. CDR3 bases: TGTGCCAGCAGTCGGGACAGGGGTAATAGTGAGCAGTTCTTC.

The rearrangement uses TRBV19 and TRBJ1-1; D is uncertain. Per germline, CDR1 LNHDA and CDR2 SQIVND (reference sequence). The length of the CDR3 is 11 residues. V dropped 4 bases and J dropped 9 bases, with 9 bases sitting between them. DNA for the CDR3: TGTGCCAGTAGTAGCGGATGGAAAGCTTTCTTT. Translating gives CASSSGWKAFF.

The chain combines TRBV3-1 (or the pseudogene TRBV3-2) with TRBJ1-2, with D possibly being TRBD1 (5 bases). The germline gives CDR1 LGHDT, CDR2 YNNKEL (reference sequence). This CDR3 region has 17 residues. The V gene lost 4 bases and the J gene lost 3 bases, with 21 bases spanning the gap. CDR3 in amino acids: CASSPYHLRGEDYGYTF. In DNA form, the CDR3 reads TGTGCCAGCAGCCCGTACCACTTGCGGGGGGAGGACTATGGCTACACCTTC.

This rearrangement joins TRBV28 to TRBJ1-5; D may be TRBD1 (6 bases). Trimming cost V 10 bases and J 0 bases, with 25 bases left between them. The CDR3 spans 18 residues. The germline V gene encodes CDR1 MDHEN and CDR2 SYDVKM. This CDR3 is CATVGQGNGVYSNQPQHF. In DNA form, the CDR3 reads TGTGCCACAGTGGGTCAGGGGAATGGGGTATATAGCAATCAGCCCCAGCATTTT.

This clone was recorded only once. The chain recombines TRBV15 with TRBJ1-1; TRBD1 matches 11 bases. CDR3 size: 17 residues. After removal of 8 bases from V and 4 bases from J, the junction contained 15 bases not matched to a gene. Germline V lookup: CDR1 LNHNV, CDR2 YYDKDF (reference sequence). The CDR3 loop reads CATAPRDRGLDGTEAFF. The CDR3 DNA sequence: TGTGCCACCGCTCCCCGGGACAGGGGGTTAGACGGCACTGAAGCTTTCTTT.

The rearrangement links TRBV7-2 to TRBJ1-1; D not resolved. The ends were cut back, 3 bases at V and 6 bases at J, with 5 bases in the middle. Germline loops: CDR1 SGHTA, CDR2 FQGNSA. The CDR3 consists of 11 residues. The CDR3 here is CASSFGAEAFF. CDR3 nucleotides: TGTGCCAGCAGCTTTGGGGCTGAAGCTTTCTTT.

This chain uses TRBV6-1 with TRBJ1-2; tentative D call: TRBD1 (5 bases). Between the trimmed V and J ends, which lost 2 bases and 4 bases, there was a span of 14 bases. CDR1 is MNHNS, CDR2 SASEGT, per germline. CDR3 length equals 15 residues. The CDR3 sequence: CASSERRGRAYGYTF. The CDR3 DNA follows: TGTGCCAGCAGTGAAAGAAGGGGCAGAGCCTATGGCTACACCTTC.

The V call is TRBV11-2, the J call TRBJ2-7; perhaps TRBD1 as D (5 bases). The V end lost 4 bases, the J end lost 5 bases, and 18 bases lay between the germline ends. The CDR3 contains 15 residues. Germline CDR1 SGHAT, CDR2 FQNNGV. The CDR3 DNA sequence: TGTGCCAGCAGCTCAAACCGCTGGGGCGGAAACGAGCAGTACTTC. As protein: CASSSNRWGGNEQYF. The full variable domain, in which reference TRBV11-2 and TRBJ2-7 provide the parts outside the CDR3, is EAGVAQSPRYKIIEKRQSVAFWCNPISGHATLYWYQQILGQGPKLLIQFQNNGVVDDSQLPKDRFSAERLKGVDSTLKIQPAKLEDSAVYLCASSSNRWGGNEQYFGPGTRLTVT.

In nucleotides, the CDR3 is TGTGCCAGCTCACCACCGGGCAGATACACTGAAGCTTTCTTT. Translation gives CASSPPGRYTEAFF. This chain joins TRBV18 and TRBJ1-1, with D unresolved. The ends were cut back, 0 bases at V and 3 bases at J, with 8 bases in the middle. The CDR3 is 14 amino acids. Germline assignment: CDR1 KGHSH and CDR2 LQKENI.

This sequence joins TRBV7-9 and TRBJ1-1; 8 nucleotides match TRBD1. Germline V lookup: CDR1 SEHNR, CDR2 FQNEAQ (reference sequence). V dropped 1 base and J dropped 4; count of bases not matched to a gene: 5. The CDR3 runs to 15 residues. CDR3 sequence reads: CASSLDQGAGTEAFF. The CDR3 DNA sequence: TGTGCCAGCAGCTTAGACCAGGGGGCCGGCACTGAAGCTTTCTTT.

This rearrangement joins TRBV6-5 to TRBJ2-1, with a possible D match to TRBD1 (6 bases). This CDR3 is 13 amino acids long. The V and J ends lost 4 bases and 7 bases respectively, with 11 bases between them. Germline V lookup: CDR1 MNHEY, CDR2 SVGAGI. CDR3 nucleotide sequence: TGTGCCAGCAGTTTGTTACAGGGAAATGAGCAGTTCTTC. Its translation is CASSLLQGNEQFF.

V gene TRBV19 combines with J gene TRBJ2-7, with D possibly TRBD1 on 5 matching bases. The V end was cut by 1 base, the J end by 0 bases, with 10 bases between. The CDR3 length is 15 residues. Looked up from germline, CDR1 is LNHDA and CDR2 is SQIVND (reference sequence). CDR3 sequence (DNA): TGTGCCAGTAGTATAGGGGGCCGTCCCTCCTACGAGCAGTACTTC. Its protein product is CASSIGGRPSYEQYF.

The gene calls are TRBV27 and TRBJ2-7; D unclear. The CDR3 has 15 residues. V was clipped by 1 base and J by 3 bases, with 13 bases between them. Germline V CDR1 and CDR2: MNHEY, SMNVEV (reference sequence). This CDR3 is CASSLLGRNNYEQYF. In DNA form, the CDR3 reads TGTGCCAGCAGTTTATTAGGCCGGAACAACTACGAGCAGTACTTC.

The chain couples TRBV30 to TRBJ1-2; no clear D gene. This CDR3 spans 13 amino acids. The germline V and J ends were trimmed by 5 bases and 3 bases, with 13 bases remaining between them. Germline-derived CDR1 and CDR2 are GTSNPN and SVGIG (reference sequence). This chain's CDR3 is CAWGSLEDYGYTF. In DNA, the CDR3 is TGTGCCTGGGGTAGCTTGGAGGACTATGGCTACACCTTC.

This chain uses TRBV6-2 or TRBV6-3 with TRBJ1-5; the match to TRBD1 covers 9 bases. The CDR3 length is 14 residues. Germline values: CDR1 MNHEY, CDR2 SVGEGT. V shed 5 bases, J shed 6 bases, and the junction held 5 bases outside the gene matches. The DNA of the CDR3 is TGTGCCAGCAGTGGGGACAGGGCAGGTCAGCCCCAGCATTTT. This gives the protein CASSGDRAGQPQHF.

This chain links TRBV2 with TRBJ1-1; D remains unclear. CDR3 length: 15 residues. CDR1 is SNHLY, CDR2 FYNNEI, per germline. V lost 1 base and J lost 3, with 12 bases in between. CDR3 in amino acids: CASSEGQVIYTEAFF. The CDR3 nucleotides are TGTGCCAGCAGTGAAGGCCAGGTGATCTACACTGAAGCTTTCTTT.

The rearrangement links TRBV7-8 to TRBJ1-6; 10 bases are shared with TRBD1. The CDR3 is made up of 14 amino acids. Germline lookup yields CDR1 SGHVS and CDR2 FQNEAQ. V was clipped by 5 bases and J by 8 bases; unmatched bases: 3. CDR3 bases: TGTGCCAGCAGCCACGGACAGGGGGATTCACCCCTCCACTTT. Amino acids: CASSHGQGDSPLHF.

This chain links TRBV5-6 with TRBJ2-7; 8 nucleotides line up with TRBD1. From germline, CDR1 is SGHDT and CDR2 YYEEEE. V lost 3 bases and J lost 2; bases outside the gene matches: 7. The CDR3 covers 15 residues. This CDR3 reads CASSSWDRRTYEQYF. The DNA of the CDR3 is TGTGCCAGCAGCTCTTGGGACAGGCGCACCTACGAGCAGTACTTC.

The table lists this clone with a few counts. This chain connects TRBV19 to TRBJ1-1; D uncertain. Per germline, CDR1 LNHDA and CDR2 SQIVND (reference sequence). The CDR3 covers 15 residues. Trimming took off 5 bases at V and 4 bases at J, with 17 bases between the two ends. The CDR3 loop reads CASSPRFMVVTEAFF. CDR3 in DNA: TGTGCCAGTAGTCCCCGTTTTATGGTTGTCACTGAAGCTTTCTTT.

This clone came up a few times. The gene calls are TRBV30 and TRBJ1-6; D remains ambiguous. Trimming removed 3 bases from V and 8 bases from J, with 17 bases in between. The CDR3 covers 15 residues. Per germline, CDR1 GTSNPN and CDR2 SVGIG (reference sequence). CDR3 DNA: TGTGCCTGGAGCTCCCTTCCGGGCTGGGATTCACCCCTCCACTTT. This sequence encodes CAWSSLPGWDSPLHF.

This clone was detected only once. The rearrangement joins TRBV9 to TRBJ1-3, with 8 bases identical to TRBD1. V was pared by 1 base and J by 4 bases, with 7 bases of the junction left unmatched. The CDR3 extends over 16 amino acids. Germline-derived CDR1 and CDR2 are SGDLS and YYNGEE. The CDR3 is CASSVSRDRGGNTIYF. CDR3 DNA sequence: TGTGCCAGCAGCGTAAGCCGAGACAGGGGAGGAAACACCATATATTTT.